This T cell receptor beta chain was found in a study of T-cell memory formation after mild COVID-19. Turning to the study itself: The TCR clusters were mostly specific to one donor. Study-level results: The study detected some responding clones in pre-infection memory, suggesting cross-reactive memory joined.

This CDR3 has 15 amino acids. V was shortened by 5 bases and J by 5 bases, with 18 bases between the two germline ends. Germline V gene lookup returns CDR1 SGHVS and CDR2 FQNEAQ. MiXCR was run by TCRdb on the 5' RACE reads, yielding one entry per CDR3 protein. The table records approximately 260,000 distinct CDR3 sequences, 16% of them present only once. A word on this clonotype: Antigen: not known.

This receptor was obtained from a man younger than 30 who had mild COVID-19 (a few samples of this study predate the infection). Cell type and time point are not known. Sequencing input: PBMCs or a T cell subset sorted from them (not recorded which). The chain carries TRBV7-8 and TRBJ1-2, with a possible D match to TRBD1 (6 bases). In DNA, the CDR3 is TGTGCCAGCAGCGGACGGGACACCATGGGTTATGGCTACACCTTC. Translating it yields CASSGRDTMGYGYTF.